A single sample gave rise to the 5 T cell receptor beta chains below, sequenced in a study of T cell repertoires in cytomegalovirus infection. TCRdb used MiXCR to reprocess the reads, holding one entry per CDR3 protein. The sample includes more than 400,000 distinct CDR3 sequences, around 27% of them seen just once. Sequencing was done on a sample of PBMCs. The receptors shown here come from a human donor in good health (CMV status not recorded). Some clones in this sample may be carry-over from other donors' samples.

This chain links TRBV15 with TRBJ2-7, with no clear D. V lost 0 bases and J lost 1, with 19 bases in between. The CDR3 extends over 18 amino acids. Germline CDR1 and CDR2: LNHNV and YYDKDF (reference sequence). The CDR3 here is CATSRDNLELGSSYEQYF. DNA for the CDR3: TGTGCCACCAGCAGAGATAATCTTGAGCTAGGATCGTCCTACGAGCAGTACTTC.

V gene TRBV12-3 or TRBV12-4 combines with J gene TRBJ2-7, with D possibly matching TRBD1 (6 bases). Deletions cut 7 bases from V and 2 bases from J, with 18 bases between. The CDR3 has 15 residues. In nucleotides, the CDR3 is TGTGCCAGCATCATCCCCCCGGGACAACCCTACGAGCAGTACGTC. Translation gives CASIIPPGQPYEQYV.

The V and J genes are TRBV12-3 or TRBV12-4 and TRBJ1-2; a weak D match, TRBD1 (6 bases). This CDR3 contains 15 residues. V lost 5 bases and J 0 bases, leaving 13 bases between the germline ends. The CDR3 sequence is CASSPRDIANYGYTF. Written as DNA, the CDR3 is TGTGCCAGCAGTCCCCGGGACATCGCTAACTATGGCTACACCTTC.

This chain uses TRBV23-1 with TRBJ2-2; D might be TRBD1 or TRBD2, each matching 5 bases. TRBV23-1 is reported as an ORF; its role is uncertain. Between the trimmed V and J ends, which lost 11 bases and 6 bases, there was a span of 10 bases. This CDR3 is built from 11 residues. CDR3 residues: CAPRDAGELFF. The CDR3 DNA reads as TGCGCCCCACGGGACGCCGGGGAGCTGTTTTTT.

This clonotype was counted ten times or more. The chain links TRBV7-2 to TRBJ2-2; possible D gene TRBD2, 5 bases. V was pared by 2 bases and J by 7 bases, with 8 bases between. The CDR3 contains 13 residues. The germline gives CDR1 SGHTA, CDR2 FQGNSA. The chain's CDR3 is CASSLRAVGELFF. Written as DNA, the CDR3 is TGTGCCAGCAGCTTAAGAGCGGTCGGGGAGCTGTTTTTT.